Below, 16 T cell receptor beta chains from the same sample are listed, as sequenced in a study of radiation and T cells in renal cell carcinoma. TCRdb keeps only in-frame clones here, not all; method: immunoSEQ multiplex PCR. The data contain under 200,000 clones, roughly 90% of them singletons. Time point of the sample: blood 4 weeks post-SBRT, at nephrectomy. Treatment in this sample: 15 Gy SBRT to primary tumor, nephrectomy 4 weeks later. The sequencing used blood, collected from a patient whose treatment included radiotherapy and nephrectomy. The receptors here all came from a woman in her forties or fifties with renal cell carcinoma.

The chain is built from TRBV19 and TRBJ1-2, with D possibly being TRBD1 (5 bases). V was pared by 4 bases and J by 2 bases, with 8 bases between. This CDR3 is built from 13 residues. Germline V gene sequence: CDR1 LNHDA, CDR2 SQIVND (reference sequence). As DNA, the CDR3 is TGTGCCAGTAGTACGTACAGGAACTATGGCTACACCTTC. This codes for CASSTYRNYGYTF.

The genes are TRBV7-2 and TRBJ1-1; D unclear. Germline V gene data show CDR1 as SGHTA and CDR2 as FQGNSA. This CDR3 is built from 14 residues. The V end lost 4 bases, the J end lost 1 base, and 10 bases lay between the germline ends. The CDR3 loop is CASSSVPGNTEAFF. The DNA for the CDR3 is TGTGCCAGCAGCTCAGTCCCAGGGAACACTGAAGCTTTCTTT.

J is TRBJ2-7 and V is TRBV9; D possibly corresponds to TRBD1 (5 bases). V dropped 0 bases and J dropped 6 bases, with 13 bases sitting between them. This CDR3 contains 14 residues. CDR1 and CDR2 from the germline V gene are SGDLS and YYNGEE. CDR3 bases: TGTGCCAGCAGCGTAGAGGGTAGGGGCACCGAGCAGTACTTC. Amino acid sequence: CASSVEGRGTEQYF.

The chain links TRBV7-2 to TRBJ2-5; D call uncertain. CDR3 length: 14 residues. CDR1 SGHTA and CDR2 FQGNSA come from the germline V gene. V was trimmed by 1 base and J by 3 bases, leaving 9 bases between them. This CDR3 reads CASSLEWGKETQYF. In nucleotides, the CDR3 is TGTGCCAGCAGCTTAGAGTGGGGAAAAGAGACCCAGTACTTC. Together with reference TRBV7-2 and TRBJ2-5, the CDR3 gives the full variable domain: GAGVSQSPSNKVTEKGKDVELRCDPISGHTALYWYRQSLGQGLEFLIYFQGNSAPDKSGLPSDRFSAERTGGSVSTLTIQRTQQEDSAVYLCASSLEWGKETQYFGPGTRLLVL.

V and J are TRBV4-3 and TRBJ1-1; 7 nucleotides match TRBD1. This CDR3 spans 15 amino acids. CDR1 LGHNA and CDR2 YSLEER come from the germline V gene. Trimming took 0 bases from V and 4 from J; bases not matched to a gene: 5. The CDR3 protein is CASSQETGYLTEAFF. The CDR3, as DNA: TGCGCCAGCAGCCAAGAGACAGGGTATCTCACTGAAGCTTTCTTT.

The rearrangement joins TRBV5-1 to TRBJ2-5; D could derive from TRBD1 or TRBD2 (5 bases each). The V and J ends lost 7 bases and 6 bases respectively, with 19 bases between them. The CDR3 loop spans 14 amino acids. Looked up from germline, CDR1 is SGHRS and CDR2 is YFSETQ. The CDR3 region is CASGDPGRAQTQYF. CDR3 DNA: TGCGCCAGCGGGGACCCCGGGCGCGCCCAGACCCAGTACTTC. Supplemented by reference TRBV5-1 and TRBJ2-5, the full variable domain reads KAGVTQTPRYLIKTRGQQVTLSCSPISGHRSVSWYQQTPGQGLQFLFEYFSETQRNKGNFPGRFSGRQFSNSRSEMNVSTLELGDSALYLCASGDPGRAQTQYFGPGTRLLVL.

Only one count was recorded for this clone. The V call is TRBV7-8, the J call TRBJ1-5; 9 bases match TRBD1. J gave up 2 bases and V 5 bases, and 4 bases lay outside the gene matches. CDR3 size: 15 residues. From germline, CDR1 is SGHVS and CDR2 FQNEAQ. The CDR3 DNA follows: TGTGCCAGCAGCCGGACAGGGGTTGGCAATCAGCCCCAGCATTTT. Residues: CASSRTGVGNQPQHF.

The chain uses TRBV7-3 and TRBJ2-1, with D perhaps assigned TRBD1 or TRBD2 (5 bases each). The CDR3 sequence is 16 residues long. Trimming cost V 5 bases and J 9 bases, with 23 bases left between them. Germline V gene sequence: CDR1 SGHTA, CDR2 FQGTGA. CDR3 DNA sequence: TGTGCCAGCAGCATCCACCCGGGACCGACGAGCGGTGAGCAGTTCTTC. Its protein product is CASSIHPGPTSGEQFF. The full variable domain, rest sourced from reference TRBV7-3 and TRBJ2-1, is GAGVSQTPSNKVTEKGKYVELRCDPISGHTALYWYRQSLGQGPEFLIYFQGTGAADDSGLPNDRFFAVRPEGSVSTLKIQRTERGDSAVYLCASSIHPGPTSGEQFFGPGTRLTVL.

The chain combines TRBV15 with TRBJ2-1; a possible D gene is TRBD2 (6 bases). Germline V gives CDR1 LNHNV, CDR2 YYDKDF (reference sequence). The length of the CDR3 is 16 residues. The germline V and J ends were trimmed by 5 bases and 7 bases, with 21 bases remaining between them. The CDR3 nucleotides read TGTGCCACCAGCGAGAGGGGACTCCAAAGCCAGAATGAGCAGTTCTTC. It is translated as CATSERGLQSQNEQFF.

V and J are TRBV25-1 and TRBJ1-4; 7 positions agree with TRBD1. CDR1 is MGHDK, CDR2 SYGVNS, per germline. With V trimmed by 6 bases and J by 7 bases, 14 bases remained unmatched. The CDR3 is made up of 16 amino acids. The CDR3 spells CASRSQGPKGSEKLFF. The CDR3 nucleotides are TGTGCCAGCAGGTCACAGGGGCCAAAGGGGAGTGAAAAACTGTTTTTT.

CDR3 protein: CASNDRDRSPTNEKLFF. The CDR3 DNA sequence: TGTGCCAGCAACGACCGGGACAGGTCGCCAACTAATGAAAAACTGTTTTTT. The chain joins TRBV21-1 to TRBJ1-4; the D call of TRBD1 is as the table states it, not checked on the DNA. TRBV21-1 is flagged as a pseudogene. The CDR3 length is 17 residues.

The CDR3 DNA follows: TGTGCCAGCAGCCCGGGACAGGGGACCTACGAGCAGTACTTC. Translated: CASSPGQGTYEQYF. The rearrangement uses TRBV7-3 and TRBJ2-7; TRBD1 matches at 10 bases. The V and J ends lost 5 bases and 2 bases, in that order; junction bases with no gene match: 3. Germline CDR1 and CDR2: SGHTA and FQGTGA. CDR3 length: 14 amino acids.

The chain employs TRBV4-1 and TRBJ1-1; D possibly corresponds to TRBD1 (5 bases). V lost 5 bases and J 1 base, leaving 11 bases between the germline ends. Germline CDR1 MGHRA, CDR2 YSYEKL. The CDR3 is 14 amino acids. CDR3 protein: CASSSRDGNTEAFF. CDR3 nucleotides: TGCGCCAGCAGCTCCCGGGACGGGAACACTGAAGCTTTCTTT.

This chain links TRBV7-8 with TRBJ1-1; no clear D. The germline V gene encodes CDR1 SGHVS and CDR2 FQNEAQ. The CDR3 is made up of 15 amino acids. The V end lost 6 bases, the J end lost 0 bases, and 14 bases lay between the germline ends. In DNA form, the CDR3 reads TGTGCCAGCAGACCGACACTGAACATGAACACTGAAGCTTTCTTT. It codes for CASRPTLNMNTEAFF.

This chain connects TRBV5-1 to TRBJ2-2; perhaps TRBD2 as D (7 bases). The length of the CDR3 is 17 residues. Trimming shortened V by 4 bases and J by 4 bases, and 20 bases separated the two germline ends. Germline loops: CDR1 SGHRS, CDR2 YFSETQ. DNA for the CDR3: TGCGCCAGCAGCCCCAAACCGGGGGGCGCATTCACCGGGGAGCTGTTTTTT. Encoded protein: CASSPKPGGAFTGELFF.

This clone has a handful of counts. The chain uses TRBV14 and TRBJ1-1; D not certain. This CDR3 is built from 15 residues. V lost 1 base, J lost 10 bases, and 19 bases lay in between. Looked up from germline, CDR1 is SGHDN and CDR2 is FVKESK. The DNA of the CDR3 is TGTGCCAGCAGCCAAGGGTACCTCGGAGGGATCGGAGCTTTCTTT. Amino acids: CASSQGYLGGIGAFF. Based on the CDR3 plus reference TRBV14 and TRBJ1-1, the full variable domain is EAGVTQFPSHSVIEKGQTVTLRCDPISGHDNLYWYRRVMGKEIKFLLHFVKESKQDESGMPNNRFLAERTGGTYSTLKVQPAELEDSGVYFCASSQGYLGGIGAFFGQGTRLTVV.